This TCR beta chain appears in the sequencing data of a study of shared clonotypes between healthy human individuals. Study-wide results and caveats: Four donors shared around 5.2% of their naive CD4 clonotypes.

On this clone: Its matching antigen is unknown.

Memory CD4+ cells were the fraction left after CD45RA+ naive selection. Assay used: immunoSEQ multiplex PCR; TCRdb lists only in-frame clones, some missing. The data show about 1 million clones, approximately 76% seen once. The TCR sequence derives from a man between 18 and 35 years old in good health. Sequenced: memory CD4+ T cells sorted from blood. Subset in this sample: CD45RA-negative fraction.

CDR3 nucleotide sequence: TGTGCCATCAGTGAGCCGGGCATAGCGGCCCGATACGAGCAGTACTTC. Translation gives CAISEPGIAARYEQYF. The rearrangement joins TRBV10-3 to TRBJ2-7, with D possibly matching TRBD2 (6 bases). The ends were cut back, 2 bases at V and 4 bases at J, with 18 bases in the middle. This CDR3 spans 16 amino acids. CDR1 and CDR2 from the germline V gene are ENHRY and SYGVKD.